This TCR beta chain was obtained from a study of Ad26.COV2.S vaccination and SARS-CoV-2 variants (dated by TCRdb to about 2021). Concerning the study at large: Vaccine-arm donors came from COV1001, a multicentre, randomized, double-blind, placebo-controlled phase I-IIa trial of Ad26.COV2.S in healthy adults. The TCR-sequenced set comprised approximately 30 samples: some 20 Ad26.COV2.S vaccine recipients, 5 placebo recipients and 8 SARS-CoV-2 convalescent individuals. Investigators remained blinded to trial group allocation during experiments and outcome assessment. Ad26.COV2.S was administered intramuscularly at 5 x 10^10 or 1 x 10^11 viral particles, either as a single shot or as two shots given 56 days apart. TCRbeta repertoire sequencing was used to assess the specificity and breadth of SARS-CoV-2-reactive T cell receptors after Ad26.COV2.S vaccination. Trial participants were randomized into five groups of five: low-dose or high-dose Ad26.COV2.S given once or twice, or placebo on both occasions.

The treatment or condition label of this sample denotes: some 20 received Ad26.COV2.S at low or high dose, single or two shots; about 5 received placebo; per-sample allocation not given. For vaccine and placebo recipients, the sequenced repertoires came from samples collected on day 63 after the first injection. In Cohort 1b, 25 to 30 adults aged 18-55 years were enrolled at a single site in Boston, USA, between 29 July and 7 August 2020. Ad26.COV2.S was a replication-incompetent adenovirus type 26 vector expressing a prefusion-stabilized SARS-CoV-2 spike protein from the original Wuhan strain. Comments on this clone: The antigen it recognizes is unknown. Base quality data are lacking; no much larger clone is found one base away.

The immunoSEQ Assay was the method used to sequence TCRbeta CDR3 regions. After extraction, genomic DNA underwent amplification by bias-controlled multiplex PCR, followed by high-throughput sequencing. The authors' analysis ran thus. To quantify the absolute abundance of every unique TCRbeta CDR3 region, sequences were collapsed and filtered. T cell fraction was estimated by normalizing TCRbeta template counts to usable DNA, with usable DNA measured through amplification of reference genes found in all nucleated cells. Repertoire TCRs were annotated as SARS-CoV-2-specific by exact matching of V gene, CDR3 amino acid sequence and J gene to a known reactive TCR set. MIRA supplied the reference SARS-CoV-2 TCR set, which was filtered for enrichment in COVID-19-positive ImmuneCODE repertoires so that public or cross-reactive TCRs were removed. Using the MIRA antigens, annotated TCRs were further analysed by specific ORF or by position within an ORF. Breadth was defined as the number of annotated unique rearrangements divided by the total number of unique productive rearrangements, and depth was defined as the summed frequency of the annotated unique rearrangements. Two-sided Wilcoxon rank-sum tests were used to compare TCR breadth between groups. Held by TCRdb, this immuneACCESS table contains in-frame sequences only and omits some clones. Under half of the omission traces to an unresolved V gene where checked; the cause of the rest is unknown. The V and J calls and the clone size are those of that table, but D and trimming were determined from the DNA. The sample table lists about half a million clones, 80% to 90% of them with a count of one. The ten top clones hold around 1.6% of the sample.

Broader findings and caveats from the paper: Spike-specific TCR breadth was higher in Ad26.COV2.S recipients than in placebo recipients (P = 0.0014). The authors noted that total T cell responses may have been underestimated by the TCR breadth and depth analyses. Vaccine and placebo recipients had similar non-spike TCR breadth, a finding consistent with the vaccine containing only spike. The study was not powered to compare responses between vaccine doses or regimens. Substantial breadth of spike-specific CD8+ and CD4+ T cell responses was reported after vaccination.

The CDR3 spans 13 residues, from the cysteine through the phenylalanine. The retained sequence is limited to the CDR3, 39 bases, with the frame set at the first base. Between the V and J ends, shortened by 0 bases and 1 base respectively, the junction contains 3 bases. The germline V gene (reference sequence) supplies CDR1 LNHNV and CDR2 YYDKDF. The sequence joins TRBV15 to TRBJ1-1; the D gene is unclear. The TCR was taken from a person between 18 and 65 years old who received the Ad26.COV2.S COVID-19 vaccine or a placebo. Here the sequenced sample was peripheral blood, taken in a trial of Ad26.COV2.S vaccine versus placebo. CDR3 region: CATSRDPNTEAFF. The DNA reads as follows: TGTGCCACCAGCAGAGATCCGAACACTGAAGCTTTCTTT. The variable domain in full, with residues beyond the CDR3 obtained from the reference TRBV15 and TRBJ1-1 genes, is DAMVIQNPRYQVTQFGKPVTLSCSQTLNHNVMYWYQQKSSQAPKLLFHYYDKDFNNEADTPDNFQSRRPNTSFCFLDIRSPGLGDTAMYLCATSRDPNTEAFFGQGTRLTVV.